This T cell receptor beta chain stems from a study of shared clonotypes between healthy human individuals. Data came from immunoSEQ multiplex PCR; TCRdb stores just in-frame clones and leaves some out. The table has about 1 million clones, more than 75% seen once. The length of the CDR3 is 14 residues. V lost 3 bases to trimming and J lost 4 bases, with 10 bases between them. Germline V lookup: CDR1 SEHNR, CDR2 FQNEAQ (reference sequence). Sequencing was carried out using memory CD4+ T cells from PBMCs. Subset given: CD45RA-negative fraction. The rearrangement joins TRBV7-9 to TRBJ1-3; possible D gene TRBD1, 5 bases. This clonotype originated in a young man in good health. Some clones in this sample may be carry-over from other donors' samples. The CDR3 coding sequence is TGTGCCAGCAGCTTGGGGCGGAAAGGAAACACCATATATTTT. Protein sequence: CASSLGRKGNTIYF.